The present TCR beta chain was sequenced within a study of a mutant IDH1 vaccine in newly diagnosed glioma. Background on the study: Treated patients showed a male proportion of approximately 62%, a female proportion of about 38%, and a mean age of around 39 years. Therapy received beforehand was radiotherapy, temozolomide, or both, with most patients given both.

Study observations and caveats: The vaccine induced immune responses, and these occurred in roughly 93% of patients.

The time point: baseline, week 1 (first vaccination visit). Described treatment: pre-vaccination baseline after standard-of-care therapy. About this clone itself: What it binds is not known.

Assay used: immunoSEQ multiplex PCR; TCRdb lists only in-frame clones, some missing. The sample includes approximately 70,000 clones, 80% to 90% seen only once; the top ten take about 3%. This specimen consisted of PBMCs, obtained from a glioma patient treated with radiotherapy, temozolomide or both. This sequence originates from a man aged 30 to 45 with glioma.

The CDR3 DNA reads as TGTGCCAGCTCAGGACTTAACTATGGCTACACCTTC. It codes for CASSGLNYGYTF. J is TRBJ1-2 and V is TRBV18; D call uncertain. The V and J ends lost 5 bases and 1 base respectively, with 5 bases between them. This CDR3 region has 12 residues. Germline V gene sequence: CDR1 KGHSH, CDR2 LQKENI.